Listed below are T cell receptor beta chains from one sample, sequenced in a study of a mutant IDH1 vaccine in newly diagnosed glioma. The method was immunoSEQ multiplex PCR; TCRdb's version includes in-frame clones alone and lacks a portion of them. The data contain roughly 43,000 clones, approximately 84% of them singletons. These receptors are not linked to any known antigen. This material consisted of PBMCs, taken from a glioma patient whose treatment included an IDH1 peptide vaccine. Receptor source: a woman younger than 35 with glioma. Some clones in this sample may be carry-over from other donors' samples. Each CDR3 is given with its conserved first and last residue. Fields, in order: clone size, V gene, D gene, J gene, CDR3 DNA, CDR3 protein. A D gene is named only where the DNA matches it firmly. Not every row has a clone size; where given, it reads once, few, many or a size class.

-	TRBV18	TRBD2	TRBJ2-7	TGTGCCAGCTCACCAGGGACTAGCGGCTACGAGCAGTACTTC	CASSPGTSGYEQYF
few	TRBV4-3	-	TRBJ1-1	TGCGCCAGCAGGTCCTATACCAGGGGGAACACTGAAGCTTTCTTT	CASRSYTRGNTEAFF
-	TRBV5-6	-	TRBJ1-2	TGTGCCAGCAGCTTGCGAGGAGGAAGTGGCTACACCTTC	CASSLRGGSGYTF
-	TRBV5-1	-	TRBJ1-4	TGCGCCAGCAGCTGGGCGGGCCAATCAACTAATGAAAAACTGTTTTTT	CASSWAGQSTNEKLFF
-	TRBV13	TRBD1	TRBJ1-2	TGTGCCAGCAGCCAGGGGGAGGCCTATTTTGGCTACACCTTC	CASSQGEAYFGYTF
-	TRBV5-1	-	TRBJ2-5	TGCGCCAGCAGCTTGTCCCTTCGACTGGGGATAGGTGAGACCCAGTACTTC	CASSLSLRLGIGETQYF
-	TRBV7-8	-	TRBJ2-1	TGTGCCAGCAGCTCCAATCTCGCGAGCTCCTACAATGAGCAGTTCTTC	CASSSNLASSYNEQFF
-	TRBV19	-	TRBJ2-7	TGTGCCAGTCGTCAATGGCCAGGGAGCTACGAGCAGTACTTC	CASRQWPGSYEQYF
once	TRBV25-1	-	TRBJ2-7	TGTGCCAGCAGTGAAGAGGACTGGATCAAAATTCCGACCTACGAGCAGTACTTC	CASSEEDWIKIPTYEQYF
-	TRBV11-3	-	TRBJ2-7	TGTGCCAGCAGCTTAACGGGAGTTCAGAACGAGCAGTACTTC	CASSLTGVQNEQYF
few	TRBV29-1	-	TRBJ1-1	TGCAGCGCCGGACACGCTATGAACACTGAAGCTTTCTTT	CSAGHAMNTEAFF
-	TRBV5-1	TRBD2	TRBJ2-3	TGCGCCAGCAGACCCTCTCTAGCGGATCGGCAGTATTTT	CASRPSLADRQYF
-	TRBV5-6	TRBD2	TRBJ2-5	TGTGCCAGCAGCCGCCTACTTGTCCTAGCGGGGAGTCAAGAGACCCAGTACTTC	CASSRLLVLAGSQETQYF
-	TRBV27	-	TRBJ2-7	TGTGCCAGCAGTTCTACAGGGATCGAGCAGTACTTC	CASSSTGIEQYF